The 26 T cell receptor beta chains in this list originate from one sample, sequenced in a study of control samples from healthy donors and cancer patients. Libraries were prepared by immunoSEQ multiplex PCR; TCRdb keeps only in-frame clonotypes and omits some of them. The repertoire holds 95,000 to 150,000 clones, with more than 75% as singletons. Sequenced sample: blood. The receptors shown here come from a man younger than 35 in good health.

This rearrangement joins TRBV27 to TRBJ1-5; weak D call: TRBD1 (6 bases). CDR3 size: 15 residues. V was cut by 5 bases and J by 1 base, with 12 bases left in between. Germline V CDR1 and CDR2: MNHEY, SMNVEV (reference sequence). CDR3 sequence (DNA): TGTGCCAGCAGTCCCCATCAGGGGAGCAATCAGCCCCAGCATTTT. Its translation is CASSPHQGSNQPQHF.

The chain combines TRBV28 with TRBJ2-7; no clear D. Per germline, CDR1 MDHEN and CDR2 SYDVKM. V dropped 9 bases and J dropped 0 bases, with 9 bases sitting between them. This CDR3 spans 12 amino acids. The DNA of the CDR3 is TGTGCCAGTTTCAGTAGCTCCTACGAGCAGTACTTC. This translates into CASFSSSYEQYF.

CDR3 DNA: TGCGCCAGCAGCTTCATGTCGGGAGTGGGGCAAGAGACCCAGTACTTC. Translation: CASSFMSGVGQETQYF. The rearrangement joins TRBV5-1 to TRBJ2-5; D possibly corresponds to TRBD2 (6 bases). The CDR3 covers 16 residues. Per the germline V gene, CDR1 is SGHRS and CDR2 is YFSETQ. Trimming stripped 2 bases from V and 2 bases from J, with 16 bases between.

J is TRBJ2-1 and V is TRBV4-2; no clear D. CDR1 and CDR2 from the germline V gene are LGHNA and YNFKEQ. The CDR3 runs to 14 residues. Deletions cut 3 bases from V and 7 bases from J, with 13 bases between. The DNA of the CDR3 is TGTGCCAGCAGCCAGGATGCAGGAGCTAATGAGCAGTTCTTC. This encodes CASSQDAGANEQFF.

J is TRBJ2-5 and V is TRBV28; no clear D. The CDR3 consists of 13 residues. Germline lookup yields CDR1 MDHEN and CDR2 SYDVKM. Between the trimmed V and J ends, which lost 3 bases and 5 bases, there was a span of 10 bases. The CDR3 nucleotides are TGTGCCAGCAGTTTTGTGGGCCGGGAGACCCAGTACTTC. Residues: CASSFVGRETQYF.

The CDR3 spells CASSIPSGRMNEQFF. CDR3 in DNA: TGTGCCAGTAGTATCCCTAGCGGGAGAATGAATGAGCAGTTCTTC. The chain joins TRBV19 to TRBJ2-1; TRBD2 matches at 10 bases. V lost 3 bases to trimming and J lost 7 bases; unmatched junction nucleotides: 6. The CDR3 is made up of 15 amino acids. Germline CDR1 is LNHDA and CDR2 is SQIVND (reference sequence).

This chain connects TRBV9 to TRBJ1-1; D perhaps matches TRBD1 (5 bases). The CDR3 extends over 16 amino acids. Trimming left V 0 bases short and J 2 bases short, with 14 bases between. From germline, CDR1 is SGDLS and CDR2 YYNGEE. CDR3 in DNA: TGTGCCAGCAGCGTAGGGCCCCCTGGGGCAAACACTGAAGCTTTCTTT. This translates into CASSVGPPGANTEAFF.

This clone was counted between two and nine times. The chain couples TRBV28 to TRBJ2-5; possible D gene TRBD2, 5 bases. The CDR3 extends over 14 amino acids. From germline, CDR1 is MDHEN and CDR2 SYDVKM. The V gene lost 4 bases and the J gene lost 7 bases, with 16 bases spanning the gap. CDR3 nucleotide sequence: TGTGCCAGCAGTTCCGGTCTCGCTGGAGGGACCCAGTACTTC. Translation gives CASSSGLAGGTQYF.

The rearrangement links TRBV4-3 to TRBJ1-3; D not resolved. Germline CDR1 is LGHNA and CDR2 is YSLEER. The CDR3 runs to 16 residues. Trimming shortened V by 1 base and J by 0 bases, and 10 bases separated the two germline ends. The CDR3 bases are TGCGCCAGCAGCCAAGGGAAGGGTTACTCTGGAAACACCATATATTTT. This sequence encodes CASSQGKGYSGNTIYF.

This chain joins TRBV13 and TRBJ2-5; D is tentatively TRBD1 or TRBD2 (5 bases each). V was clipped by 4 bases and J by 2 bases, with 20 bases between them. This CDR3 region has 17 residues. Germline V lookup: CDR1 PRHDT, CDR2 FYEKMQ (reference sequence). Here the CDR3 reads CASSYKMTGRLQETQYF. The CDR3 DNA is TGTGCCAGCAGCTATAAAATGACGGGACGGCTACAAGAGACCCAGTACTTC.

The rearrangement links TRBV4-3 to TRBJ1-6, with no clear D. The CDR3 totals 17 residues. With 0 bases removed from V and 7 bases from J, the gap between germline ends came to 16 bases. From germline, CDR1 is LGHNA and CDR2 YSLEER. CDR3: CASSQERSGVGNSPLHF. The CDR3 DNA follows: TGCGCCAGCAGCCAAGAAAGGTCTGGGGTAGGAAATTCACCCCTCCACTTT.

The CDR3 DNA sequence: TGTGCCAGCTATCGCGGGCAGTCCCAAGAGACCCAGTACTTC. Residues: CASYRGQSQETQYF. The chain joins TRBV2 to TRBJ2-5; D possibly corresponds to TRBD2 (5 bases). This CDR3 spans 14 amino acids. Germline values: CDR1 SNHLY, CDR2 FYNNEI. V was pared by 8 bases and J by 1 base, with 14 bases between.

This sequence joins TRBV14 and TRBJ2-1; D unresolved. Germline V gives CDR1 SGHDN, CDR2 FVKESK. V lost 0 bases to trimming and J lost 5 bases, with 11 bases between them. This CDR3 is 15 amino acids long. CDR3 nucleotides: TGTGCCAGCAGCCAAGAAAAGAGCCGACACAATGAGCAGTTCTTC. The encoded protein is CASSQEKSRHNEQFF.

The V call is TRBV10-3, the J call TRBJ2-3, with 7 positions matching TRBD2. The CDR3 length is 12 residues. Germline-derived CDR1 and CDR2 are ENHRY and SYGVKD. The CDR3 loop is CAGGEGRGTQYF. The CDR3 coding sequence is TGTGCTGGGGGTGAGGGGAGGGGTACGCAGTATTTT.

The chain carries TRBV27 and TRBJ1-2, with 7 positions matching TRBD1. This CDR3 has 14 residues. Germline V CDR1 and CDR2: MNHEY, SMNVEV (reference sequence). Germline trimming cut 6 bases from V and 5 bases from J; bases unmatched to any gene: 9. In nucleotides, the CDR3 is TGTGCCAGCAGCCTCCTGGGACAGAAATATGGCTACACCTTC. Its translation is CASSLLGQKYGYTF.

The chain employs TRBV4-1 and TRBJ2-1; D is ambiguous. The germline V gene has CDR1 MGHRA and CDR2 YSYEKL. This CDR3 has 12 amino acids. The germline V and J ends were trimmed by 1 base and 9 bases, with 7 bases remaining between them. CDR3 DNA sequence: TGCGCCAGCAGCCAAGGAACCAGTGAGCAGTTCTTC. Translating gives CASSQGTSEQFF.

The chain combines TRBV19 with TRBJ1-2, with unresolved D. There are 14 residues in the CDR3. The V end lost 1 base, the J end lost 5 bases, and 11 bases lay between the germline ends. CDR1 and CDR2 from the germline V gene are LNHDA and SQIVND (reference sequence). The CDR3: CASSIVQAPYGYTF. CDR3 nucleotide sequence: TGTGCCAGTAGTATAGTCCAGGCCCCGTATGGCTACACCTTC.

The chain employs TRBV6-6 and TRBJ2-7; 12 bases are a match to TRBD1. V shed 5 bases and J 4 bases; nucleotides not matched to a gene: 18. Germline-derived CDR1 and CDR2 are MNHNY and SVGAGI (reference sequence). The CDR3 extends over 19 amino acids. CDR3 protein: CASSHRHPGQGAWGYEQYF. In DNA, the CDR3 is TGTGCCAGCAGTCACCGACATCCGGGACAGGGGGCATGGGGATACGAGCAGTACTTC.

The chain carries TRBV6-5 and TRBJ1-1, with TRBD1 as a possible D gene (5 bases). The CDR3 runs 15 residues. The V and J ends lost 5 bases and 0 bases respectively, with 13 bases between them. CDR1 and CDR2 (germline): MNHEY, SVGAGI. CDR3 DNA: TGTGCCAGCAGTCCACGACAGTTAATGAACACTGAAGCTTTCTTT. Its translation is CASSPRQLMNTEAFF.

This clone was observed a single time. The rearrangement joins TRBV5-1 to TRBJ1-4; 8 bases map to TRBD1. J gave up 7 bases and V 0 bases, and 5 bases lay outside the gene matches. Germline V gene lookup returns CDR1 SGHRS and CDR2 YFSETQ. The CDR3 spans 15 residues. The DNA for the CDR3 is TGCGCCAGCAGCTTGGCCACAGGGGGGACTGAAAAACTGTTTTTT. Translation gives CASSLATGGTEKLFF.

This clone was seen once. The chain employs TRBV5-6 and TRBJ2-7; 9 positions match TRBD1. The CDR3 contains 16 residues. Germline loops: CDR1 SGHDT, CDR2 YYEEEE. Unmatched junction bases numbered 7, after V lost 1 base and J lost 2 bases. The DNA for the CDR3 is TGTGCCAGCAGCTTGAACTCCGGGACAGGGACCTACGAGCAGTACTTC. Its translation is CASSLNSGTGTYEQYF.

The CDR3 is CATARGTAFYEQYF. CDR3 DNA sequence: TGTGCCACAGCCCGTGGGACAGCGTTCTACGAGCAGTACTTC. The V call is TRBV6-4, the J call TRBJ2-7; 7 bases align to TRBD1. Germline V gene data show CDR1 as MRHNA and CDR2 as SNTAGT. V lost 10 bases to trimming and J lost 3 bases; unmatched junction nucleotides: 12. The CDR3 runs to 14 residues.

The rearrangement links TRBV18 to TRBJ1-3, with a tentative D call TRBD1 (5 bases). Germline CDR1 KGHSH, CDR2 LQKENI. The CDR3 runs 14 residues. V shed 2 bases and J shed 3 bases, with 8 bases lying between them. In DNA form, the CDR3 reads TGTGCCAGCTCACCATCAGGGTTTGGAAACACCATATATTTT. Amino acid sequence: CASSPSGFGNTIYF.

V and J are TRBV6-5 and TRBJ1-5; 8 bases are a match to TRBD1. Germline V gene data show CDR1 as MNHEY and CDR2 as SVGAGI. The CDR3 sequence is 15 residues long. After removal of 0 bases from V and 6 bases from J, the junction contained 4 bases not matched to a gene. Here the CDR3 DNA reads TGTGCCAGCAGTTACTCCAAGACAGGGGCTCAGCCCCAGCATTTT. It is translated as CASSYSKTGAQPQHF.

This CDR3 is CASSLTGVPYEQYF. The CDR3 region has the DNA TGTGCCAGCAGCCTTACAGGAGTACCCTACGAGCAGTACTTC. The chain carries TRBV14 and TRBJ2-7, with a tentative D call TRBD1 (5 bases). Germline V lookup: CDR1 SGHDN, CDR2 FVKESK. The CDR3 consists of 14 residues. Between the trimmed V and J ends, which lost 4 bases and 2 bases, there was a span of 12 bases.

This clone was observed once. The CDR3 nucleotides read TGCGCCAGCAGCCGAGGTTCGGGGGACGGCTACGAGCAGTACTTC. As protein: CASSRGSGDGYEQYF. This rearrangement joins TRBV4-3 to TRBJ2-7; D is possibly TRBD2 (6 bases). CDR3 size: 15 residues. Trimming took off 4 bases at V and 3 bases at J, with 16 bases between the two ends. Germline CDR1 and CDR2: LGHNA and YSLEER.